This TCR beta chain derives from a study of blood T cell repertoires in COVID-19. Study-level information: Donors in the United States, Italy and Spain gave samples during acute or convalescent COVID-19. PBMCs, B-cell-depleted T cells, or T cells provided the cDNA or gDNA that made up the material.

TCRdb's table, derived via immunoSEQ multiplex PCR, lists solely in-frame clones and lacks some. The sample consists of roughly 400,000 clones, 80% to 95% of them appearing once. With 4 bases clipped from V and 5 bases from J, the junction kept 10 bases outside the gene matches. CDR3 length: 15 amino acids. Germline V gives CDR1 GTSNPN, CDR2 SVGIG (reference sequence). Cohort 3 donors were reported recovered after two negative PCRs, clearance, or symptom resolution. The chain is built from TRBV30 and TRBJ2-3; 9 bases fit TRBD2. The sample was PBMCs or T cells enriched from blood (not recorded which). This TCR derives from a man in his late teens or twenties who had recovered from COVID-19. CDR3 protein: CAWNHAGGPGDTQYF. CDR3 bases: TGTGCCTGGAATCACGCGGGAGGGCCGGGAGATACGCAGTATTTT.